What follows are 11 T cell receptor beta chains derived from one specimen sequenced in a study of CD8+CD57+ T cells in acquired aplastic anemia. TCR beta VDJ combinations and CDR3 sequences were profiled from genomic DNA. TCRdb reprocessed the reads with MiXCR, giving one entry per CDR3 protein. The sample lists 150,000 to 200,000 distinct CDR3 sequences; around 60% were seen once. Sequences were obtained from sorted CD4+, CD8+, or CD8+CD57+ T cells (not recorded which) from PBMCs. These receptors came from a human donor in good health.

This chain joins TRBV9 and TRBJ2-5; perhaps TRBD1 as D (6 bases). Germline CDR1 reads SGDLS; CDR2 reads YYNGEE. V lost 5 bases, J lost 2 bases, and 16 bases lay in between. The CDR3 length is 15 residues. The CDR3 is CASSLFSDRQETQYF. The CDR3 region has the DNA TGTGCCAGCAGTCTTTTCTCGGACAGACAAGAGACCCAGTACTTC.

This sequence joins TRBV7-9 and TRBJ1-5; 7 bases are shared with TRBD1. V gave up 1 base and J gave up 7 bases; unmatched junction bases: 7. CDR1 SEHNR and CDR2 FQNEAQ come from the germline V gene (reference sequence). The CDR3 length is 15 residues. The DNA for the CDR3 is TGTGCCAGCAGCTTAGACAGACAGACAGGGCAGCCCCAGCATTTT. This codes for CASSLDRQTGQPQHF.

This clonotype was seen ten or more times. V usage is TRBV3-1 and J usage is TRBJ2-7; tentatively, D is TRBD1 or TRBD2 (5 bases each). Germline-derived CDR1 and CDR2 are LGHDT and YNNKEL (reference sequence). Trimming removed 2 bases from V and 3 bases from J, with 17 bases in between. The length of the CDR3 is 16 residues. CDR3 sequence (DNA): TGTGCCAGCAGCCAAACGACTACAGGAACTGACTACGAGCAGTACTTC. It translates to CASSQTTTGTDYEQYF.

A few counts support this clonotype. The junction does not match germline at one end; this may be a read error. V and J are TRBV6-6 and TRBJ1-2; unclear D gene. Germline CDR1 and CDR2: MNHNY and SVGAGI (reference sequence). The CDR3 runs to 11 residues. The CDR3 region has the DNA TGTGCCAGCAGCGTCTTACAGATACAATCTTTC. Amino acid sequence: CASSVLQIQSF.

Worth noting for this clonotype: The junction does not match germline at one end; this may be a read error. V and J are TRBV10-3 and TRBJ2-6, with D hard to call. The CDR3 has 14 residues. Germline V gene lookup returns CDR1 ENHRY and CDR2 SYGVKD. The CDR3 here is CASSAGGGANVLTF. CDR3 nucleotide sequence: TGTGCCAGCAGTGCAGGCGGTGGGGCCAACGTCCTGACTTTC.

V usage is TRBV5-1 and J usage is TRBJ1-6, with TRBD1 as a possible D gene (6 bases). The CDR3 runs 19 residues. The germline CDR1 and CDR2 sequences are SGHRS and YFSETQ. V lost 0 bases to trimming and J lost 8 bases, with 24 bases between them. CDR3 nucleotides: TGCGCCAGCAGCTTGGGCCGGGCCAGGGTAGGAGCAGGGGATTCACCCCTCCACTTT. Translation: CASSLGRARVGAGDSPLHF.

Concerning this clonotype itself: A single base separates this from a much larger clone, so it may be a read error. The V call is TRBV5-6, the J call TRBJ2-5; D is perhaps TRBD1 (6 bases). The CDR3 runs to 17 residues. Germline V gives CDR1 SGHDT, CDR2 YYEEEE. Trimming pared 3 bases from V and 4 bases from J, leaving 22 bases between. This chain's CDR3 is CASSSGLGGDFLETQYF. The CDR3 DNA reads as TGTGCCAGCAGCTCTGGCCTAGGGGGAGATTTTCTAGAGACCCAGTACTTC.

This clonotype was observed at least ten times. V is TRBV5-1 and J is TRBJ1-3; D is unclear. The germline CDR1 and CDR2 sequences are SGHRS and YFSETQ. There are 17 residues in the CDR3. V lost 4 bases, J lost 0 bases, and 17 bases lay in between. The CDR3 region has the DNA TGCGCCAGCAGCCCGTCCCCCTCCGCTTACTCTGGAAACACCATATATTTT. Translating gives CASSPSPSAYSGNTIYF.

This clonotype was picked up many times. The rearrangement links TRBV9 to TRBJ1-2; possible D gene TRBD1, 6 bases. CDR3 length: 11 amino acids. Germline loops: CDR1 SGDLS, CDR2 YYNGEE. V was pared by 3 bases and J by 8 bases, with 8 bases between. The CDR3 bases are TGTGCCAGCAGCGGGGGGGCAGGCTACACCTTC. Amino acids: CASSGGAGYTF.

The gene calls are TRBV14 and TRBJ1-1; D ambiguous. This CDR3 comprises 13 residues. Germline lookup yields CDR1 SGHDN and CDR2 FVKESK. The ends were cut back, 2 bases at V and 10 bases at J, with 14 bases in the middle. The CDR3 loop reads CASSQQPSLGAFF. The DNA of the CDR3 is TGTGCCAGCAGCCAACAACCATCACTCGGAGCTTTCTTT.

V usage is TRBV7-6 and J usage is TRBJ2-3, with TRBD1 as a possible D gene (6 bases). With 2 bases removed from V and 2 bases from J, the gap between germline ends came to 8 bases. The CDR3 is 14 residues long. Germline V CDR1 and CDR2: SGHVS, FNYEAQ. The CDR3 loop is CASSLNRATDTQYF. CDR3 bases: TGTGCCAGCAGCTTAAACAGGGCCACAGATACGCAGTATTTT.